The 26 T cell receptor beta chains below all came from one sample that was sequenced in a study of T cells after yellow fever vaccination (dated by TCRdb to between 2019 and 2020). Libraries were constructed by 5' RACE. Sequencer: Illumina HiSeq 2500. TCRdb reworked the public reads: Q25 trimming with fastp, MiXCR clone assembly, productive beta chains retained. Merged by CDR3 protein, the rows form single entries marked with the most common genes and DNA. Present in this sample are hundreds of thousands of distinct CDR3 sequences, roughly 8.7% of which were seen just once. The ten largest make up roughly 18% of the sample. The meaning of the sample's treatment or condition label: live attenuated yellow fever vaccine strain. The sequencing used PBMCs, collected on the day of the first yellow fever vaccination. The receptor set was obtained from a man between 18 and 35 years old who received the YFV17D yellow fever vaccine.

The table lists this clonotype with a few counts. The chain links TRBV7-9 to TRBJ2-7; no reliable D call. V lost 4 bases to trimming and J lost 3 bases, with 16 bases between them. The CDR3 covers 15 residues. CDR1 and CDR2 (germline): SEHNR, FQNEAQ (reference sequence). The CDR3 loop reads CASSSQRGWGYEQYF. The CDR3 DNA reads TGTGCCAGCAGCTCCCAACGTGGATGGGGCTACGAGCAGTACTTC.

The chain is built from TRBV4-1 and TRBJ1-3; weak D call: TRBD1 (5 bases). CDR3 length: 15 residues. Germline CDR1 and CDR2: MGHRA and YSYEKL. V lost 1 base, J lost 4 bases, and 11 bases lay in between. CDR3 nucleotides: TGCGCCAGCAGCCAAGTCACGGGGGGAGGAAACACCATATATTTT. Translated: CASSQVTGGGNTIYF.

V is TRBV7-8 and J is TRBJ2-1, with a possible D match to TRBD2 (5 bases). V was clipped by 5 bases and J by 5 bases, with 10 bases between them. Germline CDR1 is SGHVS and CDR2 is FQNEAQ. The CDR3 totals 13 residues. The CDR3 DNA sequence: TGTGCCAGCAGCCGAACTAGGGACAATGAGCAGTTCTTC. Translating it yields CASSRTRDNEQFF. The whole variable domain, remainder taken from reference TRBV7-8 and TRBJ2-1, is GAGVSQSPRYKVAKRGQDVALRCDPISGHVSLFWYQQALGQGPEFLTYFQNEAQLDKSGLPSDRFFAERPEGSVSTLKIQRTQQEDSAVYLCASSRTRDNEQFFGPGTRLTVL.

The rearrangement links TRBV28 to TRBJ2-2; 7 positions agree with TRBD1. V was pared by 6 bases and J by 5 bases, with 15 bases of the junction left unmatched. Germline lookup yields CDR1 MDHEN and CDR2 SYDVKM. The CDR3 covers 17 residues. The DNA for the CDR3 is TGTGCCAGCAGCCCCGCCGACAGGGTCCTATTAACCGGGGAGCTGTTTTTT. It codes for CASSPADRVLLTGELFF.

The chain carries TRBV5-1 and TRBJ2-1; 12 bases match TRBD2. Germline-derived CDR1 and CDR2 are SGHRS and YFSETQ. The CDR3 is 15 residues long. V was pared by 3 bases and J by 8 bases, with 6 bases of the junction left unmatched. The CDR3 is CASSSMTSGGYEQFF. The CDR3 bases are TGCGCCAGCAGCTCTATGACTAGCGGGGGTTATGAGCAGTTCTTC.

This clonotype appeared many times. The rearrangement uses TRBV5-1 and TRBJ2-1, with D tentatively TRBD1 (6 bases). The V gene's germline CDR1 is SGHRS and CDR2 YFSETQ. Deletions cut 3 bases from V and 8 bases from J, with 15 bases between. This CDR3 is built from 14 residues. As DNA, the CDR3 is TGCGCCAGCAGCTCCCCAGGGGCGTCCGATGAGCAGTTCTTC. Protein product: CASSSPGASDEQFF.

The chain joins TRBV11-2 to TRBJ2-7; either TRBD1 or TRBD2 may fit D (5 bases each). This CDR3 is built from 14 residues. Between the trimmed V and J ends, which lost 5 bases and 2 bases, there was a span of 13 bases. Germline V gene sequence: CDR1 SGHAT, CDR2 FQNNGV. Written as DNA, the CDR3 is TGTGCCAGCAGCGGGGGAAGGGATGCCTACGAGCAGTACTTC. Its translation: CASSGGRDAYEQYF.

At least ten counts were recorded for this clonotype. The V call is TRBV4-3, the J call TRBJ1-1; D is unclear. The CDR3 consists of 13 residues. Trimming removed 4 bases from V and 0 bases from J, with 6 bases in between. The germline V gene has CDR1 LGHNA and CDR2 YSLEER. CDR3 loop: CASSRGMNTEAFF. CDR3 DNA sequence: TGCGCCAGCAGCCGGGGAATGAACACTGAAGCTTTCTTT.

The chain has TRBV19 and TRBJ2-5; 7 bases map to TRBD1. The CDR3 is made up of 15 amino acids. J was trimmed by 3 bases and V by 8 bases; bases with no gene match: 12. CDR1 LNHDA and CDR2 SQIVND come from the germline V gene (reference sequence). CDR3 coding DNA: TGTGCCAGTGAATCCGGGACAGCAAACGAAGAGACCCAGTACTTC. Residues: CASESGTANEETQYF.

CDR3 nucleotides: TGTGCCAGTAGTATTGCGACAGGGGCCGCACCGGGGCAGTACTTC. Residues: CASSIATGAAPGQYF. This chain links TRBV19 with TRBJ2-7; 8 bases map to TRBD1. This CDR3 has 15 residues. V was clipped by 3 bases and J by 9 bases; unmatched bases: 13. Germline CDR1 is LNHDA and CDR2 is SQIVND (reference sequence).

J is TRBJ2-5 and V is TRBV2; tentatively, D is TRBD1 (6 bases). The V end was cut by 7 bases, the J end by 1 base, with 7 bases between. CDR3 length equals 12 residues. Germline assignment: CDR1 SNHLY and CDR2 FYNNEI. The CDR3 DNA follows: TGTGCCAGCAACAGGGTCCAAGAGACCCAGTACTTC. Translated, it gives CASNRVQETQYF.

CDR3 nucleotide sequence: TGCGCCAGCAGCCAAGAGTCAAACAATAACTATGGCTACACCTTC. It translates to CASSQESNNNYGYTF. This rearrangement joins TRBV4-3 to TRBJ1-2; unclear D gene. Between the trimmed V and J ends, which lost 0 bases and 1 base, there was a span of 9 bases. This CDR3 comprises 15 residues. Germline CDR1 and CDR2: LGHNA and YSLEER.

This clonotype appeared once. A clone one base away is much larger, so this may be a read error. V and J are TRBV5-5 and TRBJ2-2; weak D call: TRBD1 (6 bases). This CDR3 is built from 14 residues. The V gene lost 4 bases and the J gene lost 7 bases, with 14 bases spanning the gap. Germline CDR1 is SGHKS and CDR2 is YYEKEE (reference sequence). CDR3 nucleotide sequence: TGTGCCAGCAGCCGACAGGCGATGGGCGGGGAGCTGTTTTTT. Amino acid sequence: CASSRQAMGGELFF.

The chain is built from TRBV5-6 and TRBJ2-1; TRBD2 might be the D (6 bases). V shed 0 bases and J shed 7 bases, with 20 bases lying between them. The CDR3 runs 17 residues. Germline V gives CDR1 SGHDT, CDR2 YYEEEE. The CDR3 DNA reads TGTGCCAGCAGCTTGGGGGGACTGAGCGGGTCACTTAATGAGCAGTTCTTC. It codes for CASSLGGLSGSLNEQFF.

There are a few counts of this clonotype. The gene calls are TRBV7-9 and TRBJ1-3, with a possible D match to TRBD1 (5 bases). The CDR3 spans 16 residues. The germline V gene has CDR1 SEHNR and CDR2 FQNEAQ (reference sequence). Trimming took off 1 base at V and 0 bases at J, with 10 bases between the two ends. CDR3 sequence reads: CASSLGQGLSGNTIYF. The DNA of the CDR3 is TGTGCCAGCAGCTTAGGCCAGGGCCTCTCTGGAAACACCATATATTTT. The full variable domain, with the rest looked up from reference TRBV7-9 and TRBJ1-3, is DTGVSQNPRHKITKRGQNVTFRCDPISEHNRLYWYRQTLGQGPEFLTYFQNEAQLEKSRLLSDRFSAERPKGSFSTLEIQRTEQGDSAMYLCASSLGQGLSGNTIYFGEGSWLTVV.

This clonotype was seen at least ten times. V usage is TRBV7-6 and J usage is TRBJ2-2, with 12 bases fitting TRBD1. Germline V gene sequence: CDR1 SGHVS, CDR2 FNYEAQ. Germline trimming cut 4 bases from V and 6 bases from J; bases unmatched to any gene: 3. The length of the CDR3 is 15 residues. In DNA, the CDR3 is TGTGCCAGCAGCTCCCGGGACAGGGGGCCCGGGGAGCTGTTTTTT. The encoded protein is CASSSRDRGPGELFF.

This clonotype was counted at least ten times. The chain has TRBV6-5 and TRBJ1-6; D not certain. The CDR3 consists of 13 residues. Trimming took off 2 bases at V and 9 bases at J, with 8 bases between the two ends. Germline V lookup: CDR1 MNHEY, CDR2 SVGAGI. CDR3: CASSYTEFSPLHF. In DNA, the CDR3 is TGTGCCAGCAGTTACACGGAGTTTTCACCCCTCCACTTT.

The rearrangement joins TRBV5-5 to TRBJ1-2; D gene ambiguous. The CDR3 spans 12 residues. Trimming left V 2 bases short and J 7 bases short, with 9 bases between. The germline gives CDR1 SGHKS, CDR2 YYEKEE (reference sequence). The CDR3 is CASSFYYLGYTF. CDR3 in DNA: TGTGCCAGCAGCTTTTATTATCTTGGCTACACCTTC.

This clonotype has at least ten counts. The genes are TRBV7-2 and TRBJ2-5, with D possibly being TRBD2 (7 bases). The CDR3 sequence is 12 residues long. The V and J ends lost 9 bases and 5 bases respectively, with 13 bases between them. Germline values: CDR1 SGHTA, CDR2 FQGNSA. CDR3 sequence (DNA): TGTGCCAGTAAGGGGGGGTGGGAGACCCAGTACTTC. This gives the protein CASKGGWETQYF.

This chain joins TRBV6-5 and TRBJ1-2; D is perhaps TRBD1 (5 bases). Germline V CDR1 and CDR2: MNHEY, SVGAGI. Trimming stripped 6 bases from V and 8 bases from J, with 10 bases between. CDR3 length: 11 residues. The CDR3 DNA reads TGTGCCAGCAGGGGGGTAGTCGGCTACACCTTC. It translates to CASRGVVGYTF.

The V and J genes are TRBV20-1 and TRBJ2-5; tentatively, D is TRBD1 (6 bases). The V gene's germline CDR1 is DFQATT and CDR2 SNEGSKA (reference sequence). This CDR3 is built from 12 residues. Trimming cost V 4 bases and J 5 bases, with 11 bases left between them. The CDR3 DNA sequence: TGCAGTGCTACCGGAACAGGGGAGACCCAGTACTTC. This translates into CSATGTGETQYF.

The genes are TRBV12-3 or TRBV12-4 and TRBJ2-5; tentatively, D is TRBD2 (5 bases). The CDR3 has 12 residues. The germline V and J ends were trimmed by 5 bases and 6 bases, with 10 bases remaining between them. DNA for the CDR3: TGTGCCAGCAGTGGACTTTGGAAGACCCAGTACTTC. It encodes CASSGLWKTQYF.

J is TRBJ2-1 and V is TRBV5-1, with 7 positions matching TRBD1. CDR3 length: 15 residues. Germline CDR1 SGHRS, CDR2 YFSETQ. V lost 4 bases and J lost 0; bases outside the gene matches: 4. CDR3 in amino acids: CASSGGQSSYNEQFF. CDR3 DNA: TGCGCCAGCAGCGGGGGACAGAGCTCCTACAATGAGCAGTTCTTC.

Written as DNA, the CDR3 is TGTGCCAGCAGCCTGACAGGGGGCACCAGCTCTGGGGCCAACGTCCTGACTTTC. It specifies CASSLTGGTSSGANVLTF. V and J are TRBV7-3 and TRBJ2-6, with 10 bases aligning to TRBD1. Germline V gene data show CDR1 as SGHTA and CDR2 as FQGTGA. The CDR3 has 18 amino acids. With 5 bases clipped from V and 0 bases from J, the junction kept 7 bases outside the gene matches.

Many counts were recorded for this clonotype. The rearrangement links TRBV7-9 to TRBJ2-7; a weak D match, TRBD1 (6 bases). CDR1 and CDR2 (germline): SEHNR, FQNEAQ (reference sequence). This CDR3 contains 14 residues. Deletions cut 5 bases from V and 1 base from J, with 12 bases between. CDR3 sequence reads: CASSTTQGSYEQYV. CDR3 DNA: TGTGCCAGCAGCACCACACAGGGTTCCTACGAGCAGTACGTC.

This clonotype was detected many times. This chain joins TRBV7-2 and TRBJ1-3, with D possibly matching TRBD1 (5 bases). The germline V and J ends were trimmed by 2 bases and 0 bases, with 8 bases remaining between them. CDR1 SGHTA and CDR2 FQGNSA come from the germline V gene. The CDR3 is 15 residues long. CDR3 residues: CASSLRGGSGNTIYF. The CDR3 coding sequence is TGTGCCAGCAGCTTACGCGGGGGCTCTGGAAACACCATATATTTT.